Listed below are T cell receptor beta chains from one sample, sequenced in a study of blood T cell repertoires in COVID-19. Sequenced by immunoSEQ multiplex PCR; TCRdb stores in-frame clones only, minus some. Of approximately 400,000 clones in the sample, roughly 86% are singletons; the top ten hold 0.85% to 1.3%. Sequencing was done on a sample of peripheral blood. The receptors shown here come from a human donor with acute or convalescent COVID-19. The donor label of this sample is uncertain. The CDR3 runs from the conserved cysteine through the conserved F or W. Fields, in order: D gene, V gene, J gene, clone size, CDR3 protein, CDR3 DNA. A D gene is named only where the DNA matches it firmly. Size values are once, few and many counts, or a class for expanded clones, and some rows have none.

>NA|TRBV6-4|TRBJ2-6|NA
CASSDPGLTGANVLTF
TGTGCCAGCAGTGACCCAGGGTTGACTGGGGCCAACGTCCTGACTTTC
>TRBD1|TRBV5-1|TRBJ1-2|NA
CASSLGTGKAYGYTF
TGCGCCAGCAGCTTGGGGACAGGGAAGGCCTATGGCTACACCTTC
>TRBD1|TRBV3-1/TRBV3-2|TRBJ2-1|NA
CASSQRTGNEQFF
TGTGCCAGCAGCCAAAGGACAGGCAATGAGCAGTTCTTC
>TRBD1|TRBV5-4|TRBJ2-3|few
CASSLVQGGTDTQYF
TGTGCCAGCAGCTTGGTACAGGGGGGCACAGATACGCAGTATTTT
>NA|TRBV14|TRBJ2-1|NA
CASSQDLISEQFF
TGTGCCAGCAGCCAAGATTTGATTAGCGAGCAGTTCTTC
>TRBD1|TRBV6-5|TRBJ1-2|NA
CASRRTGFVYTF
TGTGCCAGCAGGCGGACAGGGTTTGTCTACACCTTC
>NA|TRBV3-1/TRBV3-2|TRBJ1-1|NA
CASSHDRAGAEAFF
TGTGCCAGCAGCCACGATCGGGCGGGGGCCGAAGCTTTCTTT
>NA|TRBV12-3/TRBV12-4|TRBJ1-1|NA
CASSLQGNTEAFF
TGTGCCAGCAGTTTGCAGGGGAACACTGAAGCTTTCTTT
>TRBD1|TRBV5-4|TRBJ1-1|NA
CASSLRGGRGTFF
TGTGCCAGCAGCTTGAGAGGGGGCAGGGGGACTTTCTTT
>TRBD1|TRBV24-1|TRBJ1-2|few
CATSDPGTGHLGYTF
TGTGCCACCAGTGACCCCGGGACAGGGCATCTTGGCTACACCTTC
>TRBD2|TRBV3-1/TRBV3-2|TRBJ2-2|NA
CASGRAGELFF
TGTGCCAGCGGGAGGGCCGGGGAGCTGTTTTTT
>NA|TRBV15|TRBJ1-3|NA
CATSRDFTAPGNTIYF
TGTGCCACCAGCAGAGATTTTACAGCCCCAGGAAACACCATATATTTT
>NA|TRBV3-1/TRBV3-2|TRBJ1-2|few
CASSRLGGFGYTF
TGTGCCAGCAGCCGCTTAGGGGGTTTTGGCTACACCTTC
>NA|TRBV5-6|TRBJ2-1|NA
CASSFRFEQFF
TGTGCCAGCAGCTTTAGATTCGAGCAGTTCTTC
>NA|TRBV28|TRBJ1-5|NA
CASSLPPSNQPQHF
TGTGCCAGCAGTCTCCCCCCTAGCAATCAGCCCCAGCATTTT
>TRBD2|TRBV4-2|TRBJ2-2|NA
CASSQPGLAGGPGTGELFF
TGTGCCAGCAGCCAACCGGGACTAGCGGGAGGGCCAGGAACCGGGGAGCTGTTTTTT
>TRBD1|TRBV15|TRBJ2-1|NA
CATSRPRGTGIYNEQFF
TGTGCCACCAGCAGACCTCGCGGGACAGGGATATACAATGAGCAGTTCTTC
>NA|TRBV5-5|TRBJ1-5|NA
CASSPFGAGSNQPQHF
TGTGCCAGCAGCCCCTTTGGCGCGGGAAGCAATCAGCCCCAGCATTTT
>TRBD2|TRBV7-2|TRBJ2-5|NA
CASSTRAGAGQETQYF
TGTGCCAGCAGCACGAGAGCGGGGGCAGGACAAGAGACCCAGTACTTC
>NA|TRBV7-9|TRBJ1-2|NA
CASSLGVYGYTF
TGTGCCAGCAGCTTAGGAGTCTATGGCTACACCTTC
>NA|TRBV2|TRBJ1-2|NA
CASSFGQGGGYTF
TGTGCCAGCAGTTTTGGGCAGGGAGGAGGCTACACCTTC
>TRBD1|TRBV7-7|TRBJ2-2|NA
CASSRTGKNTGELFF
TGTGCCAGCAGCCGGACAGGGAAGAACACCGGGGAGCTGTTTTTT
>TRBD1|TRBV29-1|TRBJ1-2|NA
CSVEEIGTGFKSYTF
TGCAGCGTTGAAGAAATCGGGACAGGATTTAAGAGCTACACCTTC
>NA|TRBV2|TRBJ2-2|NA
CASSEQGLGPGELFF
TGTGCCAGCAGTGAGCAGGGCTTGGGTCCCGGGGAGCTGTTTTTT
>NA|TRBV12-3/TRBV12-4|TRBJ1-1|NA
CASSFGGNTEAFF
TGTGCCAGCAGTTTCGGGGGGAACACTGAAGCTTTCTTT
>NA|TRBV24-1|TRBJ2-1|NA
CATSYTGISGNEQFF
TGTGCCACCAGTTACACAGGGATCTCTGGCAATGAGCAGTTCTTC
>TRBD1|TRBV28|TRBJ2-7|NA
CASSLTGNIVEQYF
TGTGCCAGCAGTTTGACAGGGAATATTGTCGAGCAGTACTTC
>TRBD1|TRBV2|TRBJ2-7|few
CASRTGTGTYEQYF
TGTGCCAGCAGGACCGGGACAGGGACCTACGAGCAGTACTTC
>NA|TRBV2|TRBJ1-4|NA
CASSAQGNSFGLFF
TGTGCCAGCAGTGCCCAGGGGAATAGTTTTGGACTGTTTTTT
>TRBD1|TRBV10-3|TRBJ2-7|NA
CAISERDRVYEQYF
TGTGCCATCAGTGAGAGGGACAGAGTCTACGAGCAGTACTTC
>NA|TRBV29-1|TRBJ2-2|NA
CSVDTGTLNTGELFF
TGCAGCGTTGACACCGGGACTTTGAACACCGGGGAGCTGTTTTTT
>NA|TRBV11-2|TRBJ2-4|few
CASSLGTDAKNIQYF
TGTGCCAGCAGCTTAGGGACAGACGCCAAAAACATTCAGTACTTC